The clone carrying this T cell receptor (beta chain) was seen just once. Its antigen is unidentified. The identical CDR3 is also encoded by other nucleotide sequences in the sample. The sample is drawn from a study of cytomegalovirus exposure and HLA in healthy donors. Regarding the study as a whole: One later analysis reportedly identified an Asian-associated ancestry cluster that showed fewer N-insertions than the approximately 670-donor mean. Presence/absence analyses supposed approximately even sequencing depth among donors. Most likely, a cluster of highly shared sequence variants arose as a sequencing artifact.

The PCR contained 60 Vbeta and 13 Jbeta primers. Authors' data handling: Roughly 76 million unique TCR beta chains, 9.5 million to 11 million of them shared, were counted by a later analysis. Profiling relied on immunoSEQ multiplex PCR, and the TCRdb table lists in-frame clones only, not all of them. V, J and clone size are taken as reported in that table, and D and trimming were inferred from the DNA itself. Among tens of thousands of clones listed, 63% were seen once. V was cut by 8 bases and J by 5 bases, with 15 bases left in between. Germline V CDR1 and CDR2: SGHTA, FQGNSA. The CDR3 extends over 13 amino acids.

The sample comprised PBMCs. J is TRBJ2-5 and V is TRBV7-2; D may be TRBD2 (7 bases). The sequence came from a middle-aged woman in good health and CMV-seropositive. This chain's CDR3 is CASLTRGGETQYF. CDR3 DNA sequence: TGTGCCAGCCTAACGAGGGGGGGCGAGACCCAGTACTTC.